This TCR beta chain appears in the sequencing data of a study of blood T cell repertoires in COVID-19. A single count supports this clone. Original methodology: Estimates of nucleated cell counts were drawn from the amplification of reference gene primers. The protocol was immunoSEQ multiplex PCR, while the TCRdb copy is restricted to in-frame clones and leaves out a portion. V, J and clone size reflect that table, while D and trimming were determined from the DNA. In the table there are 15,000 to 20,000 clones, about 86% of which are singletons. This CDR3 comprises 15 residues. Per germline, CDR1 MNHEY and CDR2 SMNVEV (reference sequence). The ends were cut back, 7 bases at V and 3 bases at J, with 16 bases in the middle.

This TCR was sampled from a man between 70 and 80 years old with acute or convalescent COVID-19. The rearrangement joins TRBV27 to TRBJ1-5, with D tentatively TRBD1 (5 bases). The sequencing sample was made of peripheral blood. The CDR3 DNA is TGTGCCAGCAAACGGACACTTTTCGCCAATCAGCCCCAGCATTTT. Translating it yields CASKRTLFANQPQHF.